This T cell receptor (beta chain) was captured by sequencing in a study of cytomegalovirus exposure and HLA in healthy donors. Study-wide findings and caveats: Rare sequences made up most TCRs, while some public TCRs were found in many donors.

Notes on this clone: Its antigen is undetermined.

The primer mix had 60 Vbeta and 13 Jbeta primers. Generated by immunoSEQ multiplex PCR, the TCRdb table keeps only in-frame clones and is missing some. This table holds around 110,000 clones, 50% to 75% found once. Germline loops: CDR1 MNHNS, CDR2 SASEGT. There are 13 residues in the CDR3. Trimming took 3 bases from V and 7 from J, leaving 13 bases between them. The chain employs TRBV6-1 and TRBJ2-7; tentatively, D is TRBD2 (6 bases). The receptor was derived from a woman aged 40-49 years in good health and CMV-seropositive. Sequencing input: PBMCs. In DNA form, the CDR3 reads TGTGCCAGCAGTGATAGGAACGGAGGGGAGCAGTACTTC. Amino acids: CASSDRNGGEQYF.